This TCR beta chain comes out of a study of technical replicates of blood from a handful of donors. Sequenced by immunoSEQ multiplex PCR; TCRdb stores in-frame clones only, minus some. The sample contains around 79,000 clones, roughly 94% of which appear only once. With 3 bases clipped from V and 7 bases from J, the junction kept 14 bases outside the gene matches. Germline CDR1 is SGDLS and CDR2 is YYNGEE. The CDR3 loop spans 18 amino acids. The chain combines TRBV9 with TRBJ1-4; 11 bases fit TRBD1. The sequenced sample consisted of T cells isolated from PBMCs. The receptor was derived from a human donor in good health. In DNA form, the CDR3 reads TGTGCCAGCAGCGACTGGGGGACAGGGGGAAGTAGCGCTGAAAAACTGTTTTTT. Amino acids: CASSDWGTGGSSAEKLFF.